What follows describes a single T cell receptor (beta chain). TCRdb's table, derived via immunoSEQ multiplex PCR, lists solely in-frame clones and lacks some. The sample records 70,000 to 80,000 clones, about 85% being singletons. The sample belongs to a study of PD-L1 blockade in urothelial cancer. Time point reported: pretreatment peripheral blood. The V and J ends lost 4 bases and 5 bases respectively, with 19 bases between them. Germline assignment: CDR1 SGDLS and CDR2 YYNGEE. The CDR3 runs 15 residues. The chain is built from TRBV9 and TRBJ2-7, with D unclear. The TCR sequence derives from a man aged 40-50 years with urothelial cancer. The specimen was PBMCs, collected around atezolizumab (anti-PD-L1) treatment. CDR3 nucleotide sequence: TGTGCCAGCAGCCCGCGATCGCTCCAACCCCACGAGCAGTACTTC. Translated, it gives CASSPRSLQPHEQYF.